A single sample is the source of the 15 T cell receptor beta chains below, sequenced in a study of blood T cell repertoires in COVID-19. The protocol was immunoSEQ multiplex PCR, while the TCRdb copy is restricted to in-frame clones and leaves out a portion. The table lists roughly 290,000 clones, 70% to 90% of them singletons. Sequencing used peripheral blood. All receptors come from a woman in her 50s with active or convalescent COVID-19.

The chain uses TRBV7-9 and TRBJ1-2; D not resolved. From germline, CDR1 is SEHNR and CDR2 FQNEAQ (reference sequence). This CDR3 has 13 residues. Trimming removed 1 base at V and 5 bases at J, with 8 bases between. The CDR3 loop reads CASSLGTDYGYTF. CDR3 bases: TGTGCCAGCAGCTTAGGGACTGATTATGGCTACACCTTC.

Of note for this clone: Other DNA sequences in the same sample also yield this CDR3. The chain couples TRBV6-5 to TRBJ1-5; 10 bases fit TRBD1. V was clipped by 5 bases and J by 6 bases; unmatched bases: 7. The CDR3 consists of 15 residues. Germline CDR1 MNHEY, CDR2 SVGAGI. The CDR3 bases are TGTGCCAGCAGTCGGGGGACAGGGGTTGGTCAGCCCCAGCATTTT. As protein: CASSRGTGVGQPQHF.

This chain links TRBV5-4 with TRBJ2-5; TRBD2 aligns across 11 bases. Trimming took 4 bases from V and 2 from J; bases not matched to a gene: 7. The length of the CDR3 is 16 residues. Germline loops: CDR1 SGHNT, CDR2 YYREEE (reference sequence). This CDR3 is CASSPTSGKGQETQYF. CDR3 nucleotides: TGTGCCAGCAGCCCGACTAGCGGGAAAGGGCAAGAGACCCAGTACTTC.

J is TRBJ2-1 and V is TRBV2; perhaps TRBD2 as D (6 bases). Germline loops: CDR1 SNHLY, CDR2 FYNNEI. The CDR3 contains 17 residues. V was trimmed by 6 bases and J by 4 bases, leaving 22 bases between them. CDR3 in amino acids: CASRAGPQRNRYNEQFF. The CDR3 region has the DNA TGTGCCAGCAGGGCGGGGCCCCAGAGAAACAGATACAATGAGCAGTTCTTC.

This chain uses TRBV5-4 with TRBJ2-1; 7 nucleotides line up with TRBD1. This CDR3 is 13 amino acids long. V dropped 5 bases and J dropped 7; count of bases not matched to a gene: 6. The germline V gene encodes CDR1 SGHNT and CDR2 YYREEE (reference sequence). The CDR3 bases are TGTGCCAGCAGTCGATGGACAGGAAATGAGCAGTTCTTC. Its translation: CASSRWTGNEQFF.

This clone turned up a few times. The rearrangement joins TRBV7-8 to TRBJ2-7; D ambiguous. With 4 bases removed from V and 2 bases from J, the gap between germline ends came to 12 bases. The CDR3 totals 14 residues. The germline V gene has CDR1 SGHVS and CDR2 FQNEAQ. CDR3: CASSSRQDAYEQYF. Written as DNA, the CDR3 is TGTGCCAGCAGCTCCAGACAAGACGCCTACGAGCAGTACTTC. Based on the CDR3 plus reference TRBV7-8 and TRBJ2-7, the full variable domain is GAGVSQSPRYKVAKRGQDVALRCDPISGHVSLFWYQQALGQGPEFLTYFQNEAQLDKSGLPSDRFFAERPEGSVSTLKIQRTQQEDSAVYLCASSSRQDAYEQYFGPGTRLTVT.

This chain uses TRBV9 with TRBJ2-1; 14 nucleotides match TRBD2. In germline, CDR1 is SGDLS, CDR2 YYNGEE. V dropped 3 bases and J dropped 6; count of bases not matched to a gene: 5. CDR3 size: 16 residues. The CDR3 region is CASSATTSGRANEQFF. CDR3 coding DNA: TGTGCCAGCAGCGCTACGACTAGCGGGAGGGCCAATGAGCAGTTCTTC.

This clone was observed a single time. This rearrangement joins TRBV6-1 to TRBJ2-2; D is perhaps TRBD1 (6 bases). V was trimmed by 3 bases and J by 6 bases, leaving 17 bases between them. Germline CDR1 MNHNS, CDR2 SASEGT. The CDR3 covers 16 residues. DNA of the CDR3: TGTGCCAGCAGTGAGCAGGGATCAGGGGCCGCCGGGGAGCTGTTTTTT. Amino acids: CASSEQGSGAAGELFF.

A word on this clone: Other nucleotide sequences in the sample specify the same CDR3. V usage is TRBV19 and J usage is TRBJ2-3, with 8 nucleotides matching TRBD2. Per germline, CDR1 LNHDA and CDR2 SQIVND (reference sequence). The CDR3 contains 13 residues. J lost 1 base, V lost 6 bases, and 0 bases had no gene match. The CDR3 DNA reads TGTGCCAGTAGGACTAGCGGCACAGATACGCAGTATTTT. This translates into CASRTSGTDTQYF.

The chain joins TRBV18 to TRBJ2-6, with 9 bases lining up with TRBD1. Unmatched junction bases numbered 11, after V lost 3 bases and J lost 2 bases. This CDR3 is built from 19 residues. The germline CDR1 and CDR2 sequences are KGHSH and LQKENI. CDR3 DNA: TGTGCCAGCTCACCCCTGGGACAGGGAGTCGTCCCTGGGGCCAACGTCCTGACTTTC. Amino acids: CASSPLGQGVVPGANVLTF.

The V gene is TRBV10-3, the J gene TRBJ2-6; TRBD1 matches 11 bases. V lost 11 bases to trimming and J lost 2 bases; unmatched junction nucleotides: 5. The CDR3 runs to 15 residues. The germline gives CDR1 ENHRY, CDR2 SYGVKD. CDR3 coding DNA: TGTGCCGCCGGGACAGGGGGAGCTGGGGCCAACGTCCTGACTTTC. Its protein is CAAGTGGAGANVLTF.

The chain recombines TRBV2 with TRBJ1-2, with D possibly matching TRBD1 (5 bases). Germline V gene sequence: CDR1 SNHLY, CDR2 FYNNEI. The CDR3 length is 12 residues. The ends were cut back, 6 bases at V and 7 bases at J, with 12 bases in the middle. CDR3 in DNA: TGTGCCAGCAGACCACAGGAGTCTGGCTACACCTTC. Translated: CASRPQESGYTF.

This rearrangement joins TRBV7-9 to TRBJ2-5; TRBD2 matches 13 bases. Germline loops: CDR1 SEHNR, CDR2 FQNEAQ (reference sequence). The V segment lost 2 bases and the J segment 5 bases; nucleotides outside the gene matches: 11. There are 18 residues in the CDR3. The DNA for the CDR3 is TGTGCCAGCAGCTTACGGACTAGCGGGAGTAGGGGCATGGAGACCCAGTACTTC. Its translation is CASSLRTSGSRGMETQYF.

The CDR3 bases are TGCGCCAGCAGCAATTTGGCTGAGCAGTTCTTC. Residues: CASSNLAEQFF. The V gene is TRBV5-1, the J gene TRBJ2-1; D not certain. Trimming stripped 4 bases from V and 9 bases from J, with 8 bases between. The CDR3 has 11 amino acids. Looked up from germline, CDR1 is SGHRS and CDR2 is YFSETQ.

This clone has a single count. The chain employs TRBV6-2 or TRBV6-3 and TRBJ2-1, with a possible D match to TRBD2 (6 bases). The CDR3 is 16 amino acids. In germline, CDR1 is MNHEY, CDR2 SVGEGT. V was pared by 0 bases and J by 5 bases, with 14 bases between. This CDR3 reads CASSYSRGGINNEQFF. Written as DNA, the CDR3 is TGTGCCAGCAGTTACTCGCGGGGCGGGATTAACAATGAGCAGTTCTTC.